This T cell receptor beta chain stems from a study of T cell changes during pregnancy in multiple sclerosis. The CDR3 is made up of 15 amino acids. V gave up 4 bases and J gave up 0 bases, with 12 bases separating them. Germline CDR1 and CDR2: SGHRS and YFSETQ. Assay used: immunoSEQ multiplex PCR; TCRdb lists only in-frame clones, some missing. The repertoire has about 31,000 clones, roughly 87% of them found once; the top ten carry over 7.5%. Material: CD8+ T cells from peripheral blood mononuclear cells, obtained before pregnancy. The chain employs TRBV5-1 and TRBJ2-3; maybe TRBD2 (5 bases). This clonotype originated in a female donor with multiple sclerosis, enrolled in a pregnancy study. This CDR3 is CASSGRDRSTDTQYF. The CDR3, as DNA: TGCGCCAGCAGCGGACGGGATCGTAGCACAGATACGCAGTATTTT.